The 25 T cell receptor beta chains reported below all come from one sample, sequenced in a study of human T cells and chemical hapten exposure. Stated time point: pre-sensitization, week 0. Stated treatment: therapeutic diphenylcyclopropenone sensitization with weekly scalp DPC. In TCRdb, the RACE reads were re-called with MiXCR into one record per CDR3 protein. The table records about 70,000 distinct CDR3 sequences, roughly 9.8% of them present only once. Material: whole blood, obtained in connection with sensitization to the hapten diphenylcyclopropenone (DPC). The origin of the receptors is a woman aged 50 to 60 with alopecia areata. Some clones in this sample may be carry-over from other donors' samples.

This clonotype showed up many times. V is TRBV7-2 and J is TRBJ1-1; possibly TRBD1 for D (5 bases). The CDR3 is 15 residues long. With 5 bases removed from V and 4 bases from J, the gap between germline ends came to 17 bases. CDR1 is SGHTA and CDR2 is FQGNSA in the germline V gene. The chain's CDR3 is CASSPKVQGFTEAFF. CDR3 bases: TGTGCCAGCAGCCCTAAAGTTCAGGGTTTCACTGAAGCTTTCTTT.

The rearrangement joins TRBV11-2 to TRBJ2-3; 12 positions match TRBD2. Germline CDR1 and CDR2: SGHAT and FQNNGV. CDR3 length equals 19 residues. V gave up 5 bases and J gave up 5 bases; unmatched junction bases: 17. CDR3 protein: CASSPTTTRLAGGRDTQYF. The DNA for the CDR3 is TGTGCCAGCAGCCCCACCACGACTCGGCTAGCGGGAGGGAGAGATACGCAGTATTTT. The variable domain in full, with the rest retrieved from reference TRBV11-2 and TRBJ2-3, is EAGVAQSPRYKIIEKRQSVAFWCNPISGHATLYWYQQILGQGPKLLIQFQNNGVVDDSQLPKDRFSAERLKGVDSTLKIQPAKLEDSAVYLCASSPTTTRLAGGRDTQYFGPGTRLTVL.

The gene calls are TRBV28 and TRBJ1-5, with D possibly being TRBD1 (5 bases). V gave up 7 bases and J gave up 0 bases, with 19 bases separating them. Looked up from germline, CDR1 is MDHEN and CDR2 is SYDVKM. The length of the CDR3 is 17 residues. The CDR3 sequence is CASMAPLGTSSNQPQHF. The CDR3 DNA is TGTGCCAGCATGGCCCCCCTCGGGACTTCTAGCAATCAGCCCCAGCATTTT.

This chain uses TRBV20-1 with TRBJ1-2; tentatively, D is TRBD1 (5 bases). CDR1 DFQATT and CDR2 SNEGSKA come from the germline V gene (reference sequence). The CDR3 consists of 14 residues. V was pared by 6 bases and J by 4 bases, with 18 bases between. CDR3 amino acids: CSAPGTSNPYGYTF. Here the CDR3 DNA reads TGCAGTGCACCCGGGACTTCGAACCCCTATGGCTACACCTTC.

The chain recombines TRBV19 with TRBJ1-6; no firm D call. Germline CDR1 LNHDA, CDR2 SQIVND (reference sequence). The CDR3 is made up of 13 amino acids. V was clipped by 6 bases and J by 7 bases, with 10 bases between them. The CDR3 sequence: CASRTGGNSPLHF. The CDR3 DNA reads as TGTGCCAGTAGGACGGGCGGCAATTCACCCCTCCACTTT.

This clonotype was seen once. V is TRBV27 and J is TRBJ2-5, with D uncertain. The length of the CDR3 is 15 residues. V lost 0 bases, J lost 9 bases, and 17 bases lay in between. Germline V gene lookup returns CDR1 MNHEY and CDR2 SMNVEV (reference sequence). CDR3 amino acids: CASSLSWGFRGAQYF. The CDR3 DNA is TGTGCCAGCAGTTTATCGTGGGGATTCCGAGGAGCCCAGTACTTC.

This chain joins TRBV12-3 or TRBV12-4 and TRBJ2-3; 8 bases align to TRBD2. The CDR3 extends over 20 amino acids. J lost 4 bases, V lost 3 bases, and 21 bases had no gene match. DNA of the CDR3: TGTGCCAGCAGTTTGCCGAATTTCGCGGGGGGCCCGCTTGTATCAGATACGCAGTATTTT. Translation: CASSLPNFAGGPLVSDTQYF.

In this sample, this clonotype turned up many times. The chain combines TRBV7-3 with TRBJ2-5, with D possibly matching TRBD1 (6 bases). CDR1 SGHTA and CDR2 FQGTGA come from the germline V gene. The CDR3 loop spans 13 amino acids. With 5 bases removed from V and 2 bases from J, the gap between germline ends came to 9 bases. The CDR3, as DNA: TGTGCCAGCAGCCAACAGGGTCAAGAGACCCAGTACTTC. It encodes CASSQQGQETQYF.

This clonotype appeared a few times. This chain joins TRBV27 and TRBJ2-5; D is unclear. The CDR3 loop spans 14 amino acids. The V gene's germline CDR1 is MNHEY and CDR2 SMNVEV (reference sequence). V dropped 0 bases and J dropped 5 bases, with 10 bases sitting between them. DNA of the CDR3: TGTGCCAGCAGTTTATCCCCAACCGGGGAGACCCAGTACTTC. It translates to CASSLSPTGETQYF.

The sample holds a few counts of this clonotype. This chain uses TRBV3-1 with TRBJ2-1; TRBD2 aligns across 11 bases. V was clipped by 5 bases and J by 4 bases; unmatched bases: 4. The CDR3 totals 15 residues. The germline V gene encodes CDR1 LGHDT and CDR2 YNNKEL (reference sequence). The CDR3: CASSASGGFYNEQFF. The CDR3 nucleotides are TGTGCCAGCAGCGCTAGCGGGGGGTTTTACAATGAGCAGTTCTTC.

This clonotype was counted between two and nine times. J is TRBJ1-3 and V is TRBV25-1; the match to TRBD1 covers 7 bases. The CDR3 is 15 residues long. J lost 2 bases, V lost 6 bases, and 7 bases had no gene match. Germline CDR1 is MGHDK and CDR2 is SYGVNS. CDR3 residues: CASSRPTGTGNTIYF. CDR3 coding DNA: TGTGCCAGCAGCCGACCGACAGGGACTGGAAACACCATATATTTT.

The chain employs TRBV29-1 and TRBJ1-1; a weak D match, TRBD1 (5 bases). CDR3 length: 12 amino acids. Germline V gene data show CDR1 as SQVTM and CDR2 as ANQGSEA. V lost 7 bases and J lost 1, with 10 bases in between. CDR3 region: CSAGTGNTEAFF. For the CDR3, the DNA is TGCAGCGCGGGGACGGGGAACACTGAAGCTTTCTTT. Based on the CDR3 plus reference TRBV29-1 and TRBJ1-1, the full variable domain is SAVISQKPSRDICQRGTSLTIQCQVDSQVTMMFWYRQQPGQSLTLIATANQGSEATYESGFVIDKFPISRPNLTFSTLTVSNMSPEDSSIYLCSAGTGNTEAFFGQGTRLTVV.

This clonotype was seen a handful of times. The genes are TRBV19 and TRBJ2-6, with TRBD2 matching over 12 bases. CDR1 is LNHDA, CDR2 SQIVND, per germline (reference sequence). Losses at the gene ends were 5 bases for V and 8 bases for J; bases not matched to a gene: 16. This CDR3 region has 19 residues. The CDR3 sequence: CASSLGGTSGPSLTNVLTF. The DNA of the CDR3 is TGTGCCAGTAGTTTAGGCGGGACTAGCGGGCCGTCTTTGACCAACGTCCTGACTTTC.

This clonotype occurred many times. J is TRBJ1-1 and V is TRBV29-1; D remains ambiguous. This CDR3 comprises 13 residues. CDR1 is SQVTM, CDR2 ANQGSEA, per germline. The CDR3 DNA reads TGCAGTCATTTAAAAGGGATAGTCGACGAAGCTTTCTTT. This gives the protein CSHLKGIVDEAFF.

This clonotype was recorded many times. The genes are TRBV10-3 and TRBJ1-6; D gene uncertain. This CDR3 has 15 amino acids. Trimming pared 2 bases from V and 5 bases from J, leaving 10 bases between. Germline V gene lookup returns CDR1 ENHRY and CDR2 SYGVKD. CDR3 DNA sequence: TGTGCCATCAGTGAGGGAGACCTCAATAATTCACCCCTCCACTTT. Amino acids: CAISEGDLNNSPLHF.

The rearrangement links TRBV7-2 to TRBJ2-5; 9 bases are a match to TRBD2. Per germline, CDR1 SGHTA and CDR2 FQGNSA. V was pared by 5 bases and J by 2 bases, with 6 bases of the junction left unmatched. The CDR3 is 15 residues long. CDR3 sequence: CASSPSSGVQETQYF. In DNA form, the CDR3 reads TGTGCCAGCAGCCCCTCTAGCGGGGTTCAAGAGACCCAGTACTTC.

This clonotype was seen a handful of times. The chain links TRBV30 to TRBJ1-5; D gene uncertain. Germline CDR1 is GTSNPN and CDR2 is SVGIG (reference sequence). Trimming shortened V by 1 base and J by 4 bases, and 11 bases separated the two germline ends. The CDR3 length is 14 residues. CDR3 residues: CAWSGITLNQPQHF. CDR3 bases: TGTGCCTGGAGTGGAATTACGTTGAATCAGCCCCAGCATTTT.

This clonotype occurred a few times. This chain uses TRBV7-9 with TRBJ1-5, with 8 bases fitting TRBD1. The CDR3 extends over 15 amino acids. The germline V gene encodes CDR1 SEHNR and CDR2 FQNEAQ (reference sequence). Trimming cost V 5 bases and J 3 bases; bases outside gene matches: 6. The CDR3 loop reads CASSRTGGYNQPQHF. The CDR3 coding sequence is TGTGCCAGCAGCAGAACAGGGGGGTACAATCAGCCCCAGCATTTT.

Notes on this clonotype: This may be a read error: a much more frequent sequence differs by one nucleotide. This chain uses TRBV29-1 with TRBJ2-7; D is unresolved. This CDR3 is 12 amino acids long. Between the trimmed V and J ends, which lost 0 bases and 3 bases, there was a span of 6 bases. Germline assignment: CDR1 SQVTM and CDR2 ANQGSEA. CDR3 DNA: TGCAGCGTTGAAGATAAGAGCTACGAGCAGTACTTC. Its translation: CSVEDKSYEQYF.

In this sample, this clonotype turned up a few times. CDR3 coding DNA: TGTGCCAGCAGCTTAGGAAGGGAGATGAACACTGAAGCTTTCTTT. Translating gives CASSLGREMNTEAFF. V usage is TRBV7-8 and J usage is TRBJ1-1; D call uncertain. Trimming shortened V by 1 base and J by 0 bases, and 9 bases separated the two germline ends. The length of the CDR3 is 15 residues. The germline gives CDR1 SGHVS, CDR2 FQNEAQ.

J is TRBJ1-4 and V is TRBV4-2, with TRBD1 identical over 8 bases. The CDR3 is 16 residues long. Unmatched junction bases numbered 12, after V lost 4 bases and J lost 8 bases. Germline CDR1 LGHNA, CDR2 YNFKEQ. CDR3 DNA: TGTGCCAGCAGCCGGAACCCGGGACAGGAGCGAGAAAAACTGTTTTTT. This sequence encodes CASSRNPGQEREKLFF.

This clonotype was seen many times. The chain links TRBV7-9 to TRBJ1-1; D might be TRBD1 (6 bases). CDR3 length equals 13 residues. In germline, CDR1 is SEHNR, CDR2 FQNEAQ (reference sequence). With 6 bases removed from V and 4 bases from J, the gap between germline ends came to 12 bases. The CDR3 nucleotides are TGTGCCAGCAGTATCAACAGGGTCACTGAAGCTTTCTTT. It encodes CASSINRVTEAFF.

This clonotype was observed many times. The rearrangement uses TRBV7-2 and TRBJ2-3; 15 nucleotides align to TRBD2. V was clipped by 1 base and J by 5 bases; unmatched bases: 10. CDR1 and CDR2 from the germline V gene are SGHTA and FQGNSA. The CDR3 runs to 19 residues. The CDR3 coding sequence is TGTGCCAGCAGCTTAGGAGGACTAGCGGGGGGGCCTTATGAAGATACGCAGTATTTT. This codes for CASSLGGLAGGPYEDTQYF.

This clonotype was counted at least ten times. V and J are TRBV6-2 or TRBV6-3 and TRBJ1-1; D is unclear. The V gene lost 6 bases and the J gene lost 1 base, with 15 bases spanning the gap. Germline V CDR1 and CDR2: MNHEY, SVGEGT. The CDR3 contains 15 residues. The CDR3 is CASSLQWGRNTEAFF. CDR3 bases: TGTGCCAGCAGCCTACAGTGGGGAAGGAACACTGAAGCTTTCTTT.

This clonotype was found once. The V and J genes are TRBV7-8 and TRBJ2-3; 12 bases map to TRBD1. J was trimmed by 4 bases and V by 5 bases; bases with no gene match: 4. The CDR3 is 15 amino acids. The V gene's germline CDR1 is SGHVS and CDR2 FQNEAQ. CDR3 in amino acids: CASSIRDRGPDTQYF. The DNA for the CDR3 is TGTGCCAGCAGCATCCGGGACAGGGGGCCAGATACGCAGTATTTT.